This TCR beta chain comes out of a study of blood T cell repertoires in COVID-19. Study-wide background: T cells, B-cell-depleted T cells, or PBMCs supplied cDNA or gDNA.

TCRdb's table, derived via immunoSEQ multiplex PCR, lists solely in-frame clones and lacks some. The sample carries 200,000 to 300,000 clones, around four fifths recorded once. Cohorts were determined from participant-reported clinical history. In the 2 weeks before study entry, exposed participants met a COVID-19 case, which was PCR-confirmed or clinician-diagnosed. The V and J ends lost 7 bases and 4 bases respectively, with 13 bases between them. The V gene's germline CDR1 is SNHLY and CDR2 FYNNEI. This CDR3 contains 13 residues. This clone showed up just a few times. This chain links TRBV2 with TRBJ2-5, with D maybe TRBD1 (6 bases). Sequencing was done on a sample of PBMCs or T cells enriched from blood (not recorded which). The sequence came from a woman in her thirties or forties who had been exposed to COVID-19. The CDR3: CASILGQRETQYF. The CDR3 DNA reads TGTGCCAGCATTCTTGGACAGAGAGAGACCCAGTACTTC. Complete variable domain (other parts from reference TRBV2 and TRBJ2-5): EPEVTQTPSHQVTQMGQEVILRCVPISNHLYFYWYRQILGQKVEFLVSFYNNEISEKSEIFDDQFSVERPDGSNFTLKIRSTKLEDSAMYFCASILGQRETQYFGPGTRLLVL.